The source of this T cell receptor beta chain is a study of T cells in Graves' hyperthyroidism and ophthalmopathy (dated by TCRdb to about 2019). About the full investigation: Peripheral blood samples were taken at initial diagnosis, before any treatment was given. To identify TCR V-J signatures that set the groups apart, the researchers used a discovery cohort of more than 95 patients, made up of fewer than 50 with Graves' ophthalmopathy and some 60 with stable Graves' hyperthyroidism. Prospective prediction of ophthalmopathy was tested in an independent validation cohort of fewer than 20 hyperthyroidism patients and 17 patients who later progressed to ophthalmopathy. The 85 to 100 discovery patients were divided at random into training and test sets in a 7:3 ratio. The study also compared thyroid tissue and blood T-cell repertoires from several Graves' hyperthyroidism patients. Once sampling was done, hyperthyroidism patients were given methimazole at a starting dose of 30 mg daily, whereas ophthalmopathy patients were given high-dose intravenous methylprednisolone. According to the paper, TCR Vbeta CDR3 sequencing was carried out on roughly 130 peripheral blood samples, which came from approximately 41 ophthalmopathy, 75 to 80 hyperthyroidism and approximately 17 progressor patients.

Amplification of TCR beta CDR3 regions was carried out from RNA transcripts. For the first round of RT-PCR on the TCR CDR3, the HTBI primer set was used together with the Qiagen OneStep RT-PCR kit. A second multiplex PCR round built the libraries, followed by size selection and purification. Libraries were sequenced paired-end with 100 bp reads on an Illumina HiSeq2000. The original pipeline was this. SOAPnuke was used to process the raw data, with reads discarded if the reads contained adapters or uncalled bases, had a mean Phred below 15, or lacked an exact constant-primer or identifier match. High-quality paired reads were merged with COPE v1.2.5, and unique nucleotide sequences were defined as clonotypes. MiTCR v1.1 was used to align the clonotypes against IMGT TRBV, TRBD and TRBJ reference segments. Only V-J combinations with frequency above 0.0001, covering approximately 99% of repertoires, were analysed. The TCS score was defined as the ratio of F50 (clonal expansion) to E x V (chaos), calculated using BLOSUM62-based TCRdist between CDR3 peptides within each V-J. Welch's t-statistics and random forest reduced roughly 500 V-J features to 13, which were used in a naive Bayes classifier (R e1071). TCRdb passed the public sequencing reads through fastp at Q25 and MiXCR, retaining productive beta sequences. Each entry is one CDR3 protein sequence, shown with its most common DNA and genes. The V and J calls reflect TCRdb's pipeline rather than the authors' work. Here the sample has a few hundred thousand distinct CDR3 sequences; just under 15% occur a single time. The ten largest clones add up to approximately 29% of the sample.

As regards this clonotype: This receptor's antigen is unknown. No clone much larger than this one lies a single base away; base qualities are absent.

The full study reports these points: Blood samples also contained most of the expanded thyroid clonotypes (frequency above 0.001), which suggests that blood repertoires may reflect thyroid immune responses. In validation, the model predicted progression to ophthalmopathy with just under 71% sensitivity and 72% to 85% specificity, a median of approximately 6.5 months before onset. No statistical method was used to fix the sample size in advance, and group allocation was not hidden from the investigators. In cross-validation, a model built on a 13 V-J signature told ophthalmopathy apart from stable hyperthyroidism with over 85% sensitivity and about 81% specificity, and in testing the same model reached 80%/75%.

Stable Graves' hyperthyroidism was defined as no progression to ophthalmopathy during 18 months of follow-up. Hyperthyroidism patients were newly diagnosed, with disease duration under 2 months, and aged 18 to 65 years. Patients with uncontrolled infections, other autoimmune diseases, pregnancy or lactation were excluded. Diagnoses relied on clinical symptoms, serum thyroxine and TRAb, thyroid ultrasound and orbital computed tomography. Ficoll-Paque density gradient centrifugation was used to isolate PBMCs from 8.5 to 10 ml of fresh peripheral blood. Total RNA was extracted using Trizol reagent, and RNA quality was assessed on an Agilent 2100 Bioanalyzer. Material: blood. The sequence came from a woman in her thirties with Graves' hyperthyroidism.

The encoded CDR3 is CASSTTGEGTGELFF. In nucleotides, the sequence is TGCGCCAGCAGTACGACAGGGGAGGGCACCGGGGAGCTGTTTTTT. The V and J genes are TRBV10-1 and TRBJ2-2; perhaps TRBD1 is the D gene, with 8 bases matching. Trimming takes 5 bases from V and 4 bases from J, and the germline ends sit 14 bases apart. Based on the germline V gene (reference sequence), the CDR1 and CDR2 sequences are WNHNN and SYGVQD. The CDR3 sequence holds 15 residues, the cysteine and phenylalanine included. Of the read, only the CDR3 DNA is kept; its 45 bases are in frame from base 1.